This TCR beta chain was captured in a study of T cell responses to AZD1222 COVID-19 vaccine. General study points: Spike-specific TCR breadth and depth were elevated following two AZD1222 doses. Baseline seropositivity occurred in only six AZD1222 recipients. In a largely white British group with more females than males, clonal diversity was possibly underestimated.

Notes on this clone: Its specificity is not known.

This CDR3 spans 13 amino acids. Trimming pared 3 bases from V and 11 bases from J, leaving 16 bases between. Germline V gives CDR1 LNHDA, CDR2 SQIVND (reference sequence). Data came from immunoSEQ multiplex PCR; TCRdb stores just in-frame clones and leaves some out. The sample has roughly 99,000 clones, roughly nine tenths seen once. The receptor was isolated from an adult in good health. Sequences were derived from peripheral blood, sampled on day 0 of AZD1222 vaccination. The rearrangement joins TRBV19 to TRBJ1-2; D is unresolved. The CDR3 coding sequence is TGTGCCAGTAGTATCCCACCATCGGTTATATACACCTTC. Protein: CASSIPPSVIYTF.